This T cell receptor (beta chain) is from a study of cytomegalovirus exposure and HLA in healthy donors (dated by TCRdb to the late 2010s). For context, the study as a whole: According to a later analysis, one platform produced both the roughly 130 validation repertoires and the approximately 670 repertoires of the first cohort. High-throughput TCR immunosequencing, statistical association of individual TCRs with disease status, and machine learning were combined to predict cytomegalovirus infection status. The study was designed to test whether signatures of past pathogen exposure could be identified by cataloging public T cell receptors. Besides the first cohort of hundreds of subjects, a separate validation cohort made up of over a hundred different subjects was used.

Comment on this clone: Its antigen is unknown. Per-nucleotide qualities are absent, and no much larger clonotype sits a single base away.

The full study reports these points: The classifier was reported to diagnose cytomegalovirus status with high specificity and sensitivity in both the original cohort and the validation cohort. Most TCR sequences were observed very rarely across donors, whereas some public TCRs were present in many individuals. All 120 or so repertoires were used to score co-occurrence in the validation cohort in a later analysis, because that analysis had no HLA typing for the cohort. Subsequent analysis determined that TCRs grouped into clusters in the first cohort also showed a tendency toward co-occurrence across the 120 or so validation repertoires, and about 93% of cluster scores exceeded 0. In vitro tests confirmed that three of the cytomegalovirus-associated TCR beta chains recognize cytomegalovirus antigens. The study gave a list of over 150 TCR beta chains associated with cytomegalovirus. It was suggested by the authors that the approach could potentially be generalized to other disease states and immunological phenotypes.

Separate from the roughly 630-subject first cohort, the validation cohort of about 130 subjects was the group to which the donors belonged. Libraries were prepared through the immunoSEQ multiplex PCR assay. The authors' analysis ran thus. To diagnose cytomegalovirus status from the catalog of TCR beta chain sequences, a statistical classification framework was built. The table comes from immuneACCESS by way of TCRdb, which keeps in-frame sequences with V and J called. Part of the clones is missing from these tables; in studies checked, under half for an unresolved V gene and the rest for unknown reasons. The V and J calls and clone size were taken over from that table, and D and trimming were inferred from the DNA. The sample includes tens of thousands of clones, with roughly 94% observed a single time. The ten largest account for about 4.3% of the sample. The TCR originated in a man younger than 30 in good health and CMV-seropositive. The sample consisted of PBMCs.

The DNA sequence is TGTGCCAGCAGTTTTGGCGGGGGAGGCACAGATACGCAGTATTTT. The translation is CASSFGGGGTDTQYF. The chain uses TRBV27 and TRBJ2-3; TRBD2 fits 7 bases in the junction. The V end gives up 3 bases and the J end 1 base, leaving 4 bases in the junction not matched to a gene. The CDR3 sequence holds 15 residues, the cysteine and phenylalanine included. Only the CDR3 portion is preserved as DNA: 45 bases, with reading frame beginning at the first base. CDR1 and CDR2 were assigned from the germline V gene (reference sequence) as MNHEY and SMNVEV.